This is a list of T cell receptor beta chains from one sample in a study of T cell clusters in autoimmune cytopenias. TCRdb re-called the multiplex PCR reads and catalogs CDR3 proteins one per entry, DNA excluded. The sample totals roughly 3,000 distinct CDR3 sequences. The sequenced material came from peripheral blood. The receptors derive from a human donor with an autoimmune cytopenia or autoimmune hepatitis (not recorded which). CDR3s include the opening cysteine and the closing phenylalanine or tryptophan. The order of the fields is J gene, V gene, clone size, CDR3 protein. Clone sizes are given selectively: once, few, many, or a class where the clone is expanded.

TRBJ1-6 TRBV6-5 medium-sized CASSRVPFSPLHF
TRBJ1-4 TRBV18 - CASSPPGQGNEKLFF
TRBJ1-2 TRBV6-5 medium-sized CASSYSRRYGYTF
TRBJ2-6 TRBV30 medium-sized CAWSLGIGGANVLTF
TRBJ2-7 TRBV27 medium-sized CASSGWSRQGLVPYEQYF
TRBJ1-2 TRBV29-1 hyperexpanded CSVEGRYGYTF
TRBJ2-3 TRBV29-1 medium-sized CSAGYKDTQYF
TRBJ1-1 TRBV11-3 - CASSLANTEAFF
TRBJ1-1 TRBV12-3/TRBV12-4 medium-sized CASSLRYRAAFF
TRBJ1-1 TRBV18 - CASSPLQGSDTEAFF
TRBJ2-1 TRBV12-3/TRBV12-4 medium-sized CASSLIGQGVSNEQFF
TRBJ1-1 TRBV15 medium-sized CATSRDSRGATEAFF
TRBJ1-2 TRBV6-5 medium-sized CASSYSKRNYGYTF
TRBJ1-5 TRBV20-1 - CSAGTALGSNQPQHF
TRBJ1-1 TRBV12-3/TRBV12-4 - CASTWGTLAFF
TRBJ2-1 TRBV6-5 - CASSADRGDEQFF
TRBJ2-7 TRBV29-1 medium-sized CSVSGTGIAREQYF
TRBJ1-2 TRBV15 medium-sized CATSRDSYGYTF
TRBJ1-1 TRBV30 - CAWSKDRVDTEAFF
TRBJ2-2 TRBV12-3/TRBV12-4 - CASSFLPAGAGELFF
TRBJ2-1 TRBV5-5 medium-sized CASSPPGNEQFF
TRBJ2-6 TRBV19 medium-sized CASSMPGQEHSGANVLTF
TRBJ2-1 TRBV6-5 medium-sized CASRPWARDNEQFF
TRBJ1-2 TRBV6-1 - CASRVDRVFGYTF
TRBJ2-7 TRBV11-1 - CASSLMDVGMYEQYF
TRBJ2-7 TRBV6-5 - CASSNHRLLSSYEQYF
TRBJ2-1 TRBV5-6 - CASSLITSGGNEQFF
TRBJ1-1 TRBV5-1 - CASSLGGSSTEAFF
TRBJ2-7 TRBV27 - CASSSPGESSYEQYF
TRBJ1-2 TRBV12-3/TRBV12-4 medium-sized CASSFSAGVGKYGYTF
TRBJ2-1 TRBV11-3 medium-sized CASSQNQGGEQFF
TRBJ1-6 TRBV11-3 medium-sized CASSSRTGRSPLHF
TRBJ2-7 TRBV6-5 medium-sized CASSPRYGETYEQYF
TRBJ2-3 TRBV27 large CASRPLARRTDTQYF
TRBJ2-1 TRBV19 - CASRREWGAGDNEQFF
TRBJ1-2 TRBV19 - CASSPPDRGGYGYTF
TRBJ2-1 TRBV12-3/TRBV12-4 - CASSLFSGGPTEEQFF
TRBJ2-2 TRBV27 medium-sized CASSLSQGSTGELFF
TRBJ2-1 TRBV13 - CASGDSSYNEQFF
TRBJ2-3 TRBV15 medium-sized CATSPLAGGLTDTQYF
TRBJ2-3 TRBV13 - CASTSGFQGDTQYF
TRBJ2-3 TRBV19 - CASSSRRSTDTQYF
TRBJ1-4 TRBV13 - CASSLSGGAGTNEKLFF
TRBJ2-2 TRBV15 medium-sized CATSTRRVNTGELFF
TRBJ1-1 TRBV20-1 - CSARQGALRNTEAFF
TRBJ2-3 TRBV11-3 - CASSLRRLENTDTQYF
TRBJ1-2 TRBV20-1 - CSATGGSGYTF
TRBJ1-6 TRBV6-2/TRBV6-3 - CASSSPFSPLHF
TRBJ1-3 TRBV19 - CASRGDGNTIYF
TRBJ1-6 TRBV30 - CALRTVNNSPLHF
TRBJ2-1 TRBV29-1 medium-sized CSGAGGSSYNEQFF
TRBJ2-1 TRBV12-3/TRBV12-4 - CASSLGLKGEQFF
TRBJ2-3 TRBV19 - CASSIGLGITDTQYF
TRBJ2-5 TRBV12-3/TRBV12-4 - CASSRTSAAETQYF
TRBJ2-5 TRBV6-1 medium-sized CASSEVVETQYF
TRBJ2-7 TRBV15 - CATSRGGDGYEQYF
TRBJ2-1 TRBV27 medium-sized CASRATDWLGPRQFF